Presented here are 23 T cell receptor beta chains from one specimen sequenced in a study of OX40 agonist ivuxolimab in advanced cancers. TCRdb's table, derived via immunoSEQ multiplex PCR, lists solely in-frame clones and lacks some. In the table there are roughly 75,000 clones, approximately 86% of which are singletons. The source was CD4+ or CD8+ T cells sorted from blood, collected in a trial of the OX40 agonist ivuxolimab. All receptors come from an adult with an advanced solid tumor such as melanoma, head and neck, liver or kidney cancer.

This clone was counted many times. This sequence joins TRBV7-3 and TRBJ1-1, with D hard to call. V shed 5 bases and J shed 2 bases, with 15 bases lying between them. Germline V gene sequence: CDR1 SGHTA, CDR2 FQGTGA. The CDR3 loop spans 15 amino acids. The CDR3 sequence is CASSPHAGVNTEAFF. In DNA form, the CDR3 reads TGTGCCAGCAGCCCCCACGCAGGAGTCAACACTGAAGCTTTCTTT.

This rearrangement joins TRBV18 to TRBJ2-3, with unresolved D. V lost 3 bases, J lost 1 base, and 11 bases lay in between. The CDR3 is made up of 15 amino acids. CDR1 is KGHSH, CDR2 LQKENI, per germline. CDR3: CASSPPSKGTDTQYF. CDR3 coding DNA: TGTGCCAGCTCACCGCCGAGCAAGGGCACAGATACGCAGTATTTT.

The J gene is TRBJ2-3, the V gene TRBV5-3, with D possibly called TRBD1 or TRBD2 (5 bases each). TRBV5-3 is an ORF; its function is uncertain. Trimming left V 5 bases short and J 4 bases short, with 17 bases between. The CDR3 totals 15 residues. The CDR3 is CARRLGPRGPDTQYF. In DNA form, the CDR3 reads TGTGCCAGAAGACTGGGACCTCGGGGTCCAGATACGCAGTATTTT.

The CDR3 loop is CASSNAGGPDTQYF. CDR3 DNA sequence: TGTGCCAGCAGCAACGCGGGAGGGCCGGATACGCAGTATTTT. The chain combines TRBV21-1 with TRBJ2-3; TRBD2 is taken as the D call from the table, unchecked against the DNA. TRBV21-1 is shown as a pseudogene. The CDR3 is 14 residues long.

The CDR3 DNA sequence: TGCGCCAGCAGCGCTGCTGGAAGGAGGGCCAAAAACATTCAGTACTTC. Its translation is CASSAAGRRAKNIQYF. The chain employs TRBV5-1 and TRBJ2-4, with D possibly TRBD2 on 5 matching bases. This CDR3 has 16 amino acids. CDR1 and CDR2 from the germline V gene are SGHRS and YFSETQ. Trimming removed 4 bases at V and 1 base at J, with 15 bases between.

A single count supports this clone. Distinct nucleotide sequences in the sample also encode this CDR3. The CDR3 nucleotides are TGCGCCAGCAGCTTGGCACAGGGAGGCACTGAAGCTTTCTTT. Translation gives CASSLAQGGTEAFF. This rearrangement joins TRBV5-1 to TRBJ1-1, with a possible D match to TRBD1 (6 bases). The V end was cut by 0 bases, the J end by 4 bases, with 10 bases between. The CDR3 is made up of 14 amino acids. Germline lookup yields CDR1 SGHRS and CDR2 YFSETQ.

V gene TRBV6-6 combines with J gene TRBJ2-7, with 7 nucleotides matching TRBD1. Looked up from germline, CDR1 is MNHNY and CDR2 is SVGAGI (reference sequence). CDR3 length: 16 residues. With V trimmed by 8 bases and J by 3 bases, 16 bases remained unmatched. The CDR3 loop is CASATPLTGSGYEQYF. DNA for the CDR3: TGTGCCAGCGCAACACCACTGACAGGGAGTGGCTACGAGCAGTACTTC.

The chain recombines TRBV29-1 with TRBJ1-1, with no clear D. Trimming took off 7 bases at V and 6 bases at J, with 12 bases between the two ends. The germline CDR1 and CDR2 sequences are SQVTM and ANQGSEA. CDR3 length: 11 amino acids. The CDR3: CSAGYDAEAFF. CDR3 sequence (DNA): TGCAGCGCCGGCTATGACGCTGAAGCTTTCTTT. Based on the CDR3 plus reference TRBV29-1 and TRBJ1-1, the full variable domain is SAVISQKPSRDICQRGTSLTIQCQVDSQVTMMFWYRQQPGQSLTLIATANQGSEATYESGFVIDKFPISRPNLTFSTLTVSNMSPEDSSIYLCSAGYDAEAFFGQGTRLTVV.

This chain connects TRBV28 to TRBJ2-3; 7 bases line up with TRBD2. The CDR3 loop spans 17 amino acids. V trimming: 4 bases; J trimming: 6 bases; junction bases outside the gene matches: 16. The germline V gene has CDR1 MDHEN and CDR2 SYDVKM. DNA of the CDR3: TGTGCCAGCAGTTCCGGCGGGAGACTCACTTGGGGGGATACGCAGTATTTT. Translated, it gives CASSSGGRLTWGDTQYF. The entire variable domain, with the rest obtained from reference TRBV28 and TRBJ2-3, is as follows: DVKVTQSSRYLVKRTGEKVFLECVQDMDHENMFWYRQDPGLGLRLIYFSYDVKMKEKGDIPEGYSVSREKKERFSLILESASTNQTSMYLCASSSGGRLTWGDTQYFGPGTRLTVL.

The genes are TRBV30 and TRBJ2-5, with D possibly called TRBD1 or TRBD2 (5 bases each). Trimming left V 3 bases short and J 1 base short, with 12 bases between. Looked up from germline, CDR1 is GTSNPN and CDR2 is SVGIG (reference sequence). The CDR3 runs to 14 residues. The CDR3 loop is CAWSRGGLQETQYF. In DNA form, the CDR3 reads TGTGCCTGGAGCCGGGGCGGTCTCCAAGAGACCCAGTACTTC.

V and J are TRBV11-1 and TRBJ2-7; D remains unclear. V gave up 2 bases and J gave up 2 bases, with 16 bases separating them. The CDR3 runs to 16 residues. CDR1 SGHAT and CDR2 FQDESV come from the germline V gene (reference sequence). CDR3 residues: CASSLPLGTHAYEQYF. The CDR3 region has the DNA TGTGCCAGCAGCTTACCGCTGGGCACCCACGCCTACGAGCAGTACTTC.

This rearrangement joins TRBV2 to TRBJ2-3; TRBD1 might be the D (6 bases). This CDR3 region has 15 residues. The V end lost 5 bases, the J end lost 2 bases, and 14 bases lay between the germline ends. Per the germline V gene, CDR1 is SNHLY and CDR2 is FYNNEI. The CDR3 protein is CASSTRDTSTDTQYF. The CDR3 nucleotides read TGTGCCAGCAGTACCCGGGACACTTCCACAGATACGCAGTATTTT.

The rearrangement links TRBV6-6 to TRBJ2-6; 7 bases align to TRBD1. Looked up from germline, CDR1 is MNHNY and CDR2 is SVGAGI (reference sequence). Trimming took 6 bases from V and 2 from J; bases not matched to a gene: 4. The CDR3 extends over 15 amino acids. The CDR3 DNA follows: TGTGCCAGCAGGACAGGGCTTGCTGGGGCCAACGTCCTGACTTTC. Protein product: CASRTGLAGANVLTF.

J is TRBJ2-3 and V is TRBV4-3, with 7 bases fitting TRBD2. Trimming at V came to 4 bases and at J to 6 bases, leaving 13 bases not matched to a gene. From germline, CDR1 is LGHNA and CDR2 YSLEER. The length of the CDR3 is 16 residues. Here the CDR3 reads CASSPARGGVTDTQYF. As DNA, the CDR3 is TGCGCCAGCAGCCCCGCTCGGGGAGGGGTGACGGATACGCAGTATTTT.

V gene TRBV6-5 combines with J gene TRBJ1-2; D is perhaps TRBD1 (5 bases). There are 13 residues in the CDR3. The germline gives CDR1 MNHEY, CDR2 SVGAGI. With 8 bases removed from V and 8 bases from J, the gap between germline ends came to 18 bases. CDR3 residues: CASAAGTWDGYTF. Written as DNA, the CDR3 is TGTGCCAGCGCTGCAGGGACGTGGGACGGCTACACCTTC.

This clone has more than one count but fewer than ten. In DNA, the CDR3 is TGTGCCAGCAGCTTATGGAACACTGAAGCTTTCTTT. Translation gives CASSLWNTEAFF. The rearrangement uses TRBV13 and TRBJ1-1; D call uncertain. Trimming pared 2 bases from V and 1 base from J, leaving 2 bases between. CDR1 and CDR2 from the germline V gene are PRHDT and FYEKMQ (reference sequence). This CDR3 is built from 12 residues.

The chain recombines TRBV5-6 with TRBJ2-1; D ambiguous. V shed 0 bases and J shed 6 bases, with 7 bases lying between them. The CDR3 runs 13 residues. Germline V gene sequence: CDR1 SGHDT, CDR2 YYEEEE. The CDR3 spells CASSLDTLNEQFF. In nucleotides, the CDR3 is TGTGCCAGCAGCTTGGACACCCTCAATGAGCAGTTCTTC.

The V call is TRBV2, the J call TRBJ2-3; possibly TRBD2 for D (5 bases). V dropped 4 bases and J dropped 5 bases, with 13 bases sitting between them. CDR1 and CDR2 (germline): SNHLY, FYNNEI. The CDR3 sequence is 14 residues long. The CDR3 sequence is CASSGRREGDTQYF. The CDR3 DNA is TGTGCCAGCAGTGGTCGACGGGAAGGAGATACGCAGTATTTT.

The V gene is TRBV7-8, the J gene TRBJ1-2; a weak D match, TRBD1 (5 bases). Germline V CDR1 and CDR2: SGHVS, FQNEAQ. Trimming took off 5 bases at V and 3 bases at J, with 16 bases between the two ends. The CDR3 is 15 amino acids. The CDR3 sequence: CASSPTRGSHYGYTF. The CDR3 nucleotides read TGTGCCAGCAGCCCCACCCGGGGGTCACACTATGGCTACACCTTC.

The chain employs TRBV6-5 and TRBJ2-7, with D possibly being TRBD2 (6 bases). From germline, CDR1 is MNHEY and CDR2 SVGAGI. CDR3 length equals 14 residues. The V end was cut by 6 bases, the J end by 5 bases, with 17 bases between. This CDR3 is CASSFLLASHEQYF. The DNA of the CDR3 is TGTGCCAGCAGCTTTCTCCTAGCGAGCCACGAGCAGTACTTC.

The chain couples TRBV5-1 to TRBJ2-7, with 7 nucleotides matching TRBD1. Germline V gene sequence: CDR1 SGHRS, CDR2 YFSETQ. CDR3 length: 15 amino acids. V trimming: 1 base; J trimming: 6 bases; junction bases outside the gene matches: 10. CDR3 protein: CASSLWGTVDGEQYF. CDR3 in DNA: TGCGCCAGCAGCTTGTGGGGGACAGTCGATGGCGAGCAGTACTTC.

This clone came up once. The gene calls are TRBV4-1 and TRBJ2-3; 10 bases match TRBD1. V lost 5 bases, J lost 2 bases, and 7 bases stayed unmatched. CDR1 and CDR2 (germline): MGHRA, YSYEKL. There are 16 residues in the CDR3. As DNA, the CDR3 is TGCGCCAGCAGCAGCGCCGGGACAGGGGTCACAGATACGCAGTATTTT. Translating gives CASSSAGTGVTDTQYF.

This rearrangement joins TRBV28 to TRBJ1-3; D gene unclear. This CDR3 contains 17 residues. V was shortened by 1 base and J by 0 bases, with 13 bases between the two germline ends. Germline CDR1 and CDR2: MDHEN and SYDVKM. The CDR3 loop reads CASSLYGGSSSGNTIYF. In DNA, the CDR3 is TGTGCCAGCAGTTTATATGGAGGGTCCAGCTCTGGAAACACCATATATTTT.